These 26 T cell receptor beta chains were sequenced from one sample in a study of Graves' ophthalmopathy and Graves' hyperthyroidism. CDR3 regions of TCR beta were amplified from RNA transcripts. An initial RT-PCR round employing HTBI primers preceded a second-round multiplex PCR. MiXCR, run by TCRdb on the multiplex PCR reads, gives a single entry per CDR3 protein. The repertoire holds more than 1,000,000 distinct CDR3 sequences, with roughly two fifths as singletons. Sequencing was performed on peripheral blood or thyroid tissue (not recorded which). The receptors were gathered from an adult man with Graves' hyperthyroidism.

The sample holds many counts of this clonotype. The rearrangement uses TRBV7-9 and TRBJ2-7, with D possibly TRBD2 on 5 matching bases. Germline V CDR1 and CDR2: SEHNR, FQNEAQ (reference sequence). The CDR3 is 13 residues long. Trimming left V 4 bases short and J 3 bases short, with 10 bases between. The CDR3 loop is CASSSSGSYEQYF. The DNA of the CDR3 is TGTGCCAGCAGCTCGTCGGGGAGCTACGAGCAGTACTTC.

This clonotype has at least ten counts. The chain couples TRBV2 to TRBJ2-7, with D possibly matching TRBD1 (6 bases). Trimming shortened V by 7 bases and J by 3 bases, and 7 bases separated the two germline ends. Germline loops: CDR1 SNHLY, CDR2 FYNNEI. The CDR3 sequence is 11 residues long. The CDR3 sequence is CASKGGYEQYF. The CDR3 DNA reads as TGTGCCAGCAAAGGGGGCTACGAGCAGTACTTC.

This sequence joins TRBV12-3 or TRBV12-4 and TRBJ2-7, with TRBD2 identical over 8 bases. The CDR3 spans 13 residues. The J segment lost 4 bases and the V segment lost 8 bases, leaving 7 bases of the junction unmatched. CDR3 DNA sequence: TGTGCCAGCTTTGCGGGGGGCGAGTACGAGCAGTACTTC. This translates into CASFAGGEYEQYF.

This clonotype was detected many times. The chain joins TRBV29-1 to TRBJ1-4, with D possibly being TRBD1 (5 bases). The CDR3 contains 14 residues. V was clipped by 3 bases and J by 4 bases, with 12 bases between them. The germline V gene encodes CDR1 SQVTM and CDR2 ANQGSEA. This CDR3 is CSVDDGASNEKLFF. Written as DNA, the CDR3 is TGCAGCGTTGATGACGGGGCGAGTAATGAAAAACTGTTTTTT.

V gene TRBV7-9 combines with J gene TRBJ2-2; D unresolved. This CDR3 region has 14 residues. Germline values: CDR1 SEHNR, CDR2 FQNEAQ (reference sequence). The V end lost 3 bases, the J end lost 5 bases, and 10 bases lay between the germline ends. The CDR3 is CASSLNRETGELFF. CDR3 coding DNA: TGTGCCAGCAGCTTGAACAGAGAAACCGGGGAGCTGTTTTTT.

The sample holds many counts of this clonotype. This rearrangement joins TRBV7-9 to TRBJ2-6; no clear D. Trimming shortened V by 1 base and J by 4 bases, and 11 bases separated the two germline ends. Germline V lookup: CDR1 SEHNR, CDR2 FQNEAQ (reference sequence). This CDR3 has 16 residues. CDR3 amino acids: CASSLGFTGGANVLTF. The CDR3 nucleotides are TGTGCCAGCAGCTTAGGGTTCACGGGCGGGGCCAACGTCCTGACTTTC.

This clonotype was seen ten or more times. This chain links TRBV20-1 with TRBJ2-7; TRBD1 agrees at 8 bases. This CDR3 spans 13 amino acids. The V segment lost 6 bases and the J segment 5 bases; nucleotides outside the gene matches: 9. Germline loops: CDR1 DFQATT, CDR2 SNEGSKA (reference sequence). CDR3 DNA sequence: TGCAGTGCCGGACGGACAGGGTCCCACGAGCAGTACTTC. This sequence encodes CSAGRTGSHEQYF.

This clonotype was recorded a few times. V gene TRBV4-3 combines with J gene TRBJ2-7; 9 bases line up with TRBD1. The CDR3 is made up of 18 amino acids. Germline assignment: CDR1 LGHNA and CDR2 YSLEER. V lost 0 bases to trimming and J lost 1 base; unmatched junction nucleotides: 10. In nucleotides, the CDR3 is TGCGCCAGCAGCCAAGATAGATCAGGACAGGGGTTTTCCTACGAGCAGTACTTC. It yields the protein CASSQDRSGQGFSYEQYF.

The rearrangement uses TRBV9 and TRBJ2-7, with 7 positions matching TRBD1. V lost 5 bases to trimming and J lost 3 bases; unmatched junction nucleotides: 14. The CDR3 consists of 16 residues. The germline V gene has CDR1 SGDLS and CDR2 YYNGEE. The CDR3 bases are TGTGCCAGCAGTGAGGCCCCGGACAGGACTCTCTACGAGCAGTACTTC. Translating gives CASSEAPDRTLYEQYF. Combining the CDR3 with reference TRBV9 and TRBJ2-7 gives the whole variable domain DSGVTQTPKHLITATGQRVTLRCSPRSGDLSVYWYQQSLDQGLQFLIQYYNGEERAKGNILERFSAQQFPDLHSELNLSSLELGDSALYFCASSEAPDRTLYEQYFGPGTRLTVT.

Comment on this clonotype: A read error may produce the germline difference seen at one junction end. The chain employs TRBV7-2 and TRBJ2-5; D remains unclear. The CDR3 covers 16 residues. Germline values: CDR1 SGHTA, CDR2 FQGNSA. CDR3 nucleotides: TGCGCCAGCAGCCAAGATGTGGTAGTGGATGGGGAGACCCAGTACTTC. Protein product: CASSQDVVVDGETQYF.

This clonotype was seen once. The DNA of the CDR3 is TGTGCCAGCAGCCCCGGGACTAGCGGGGGTCCTGGTGAGCAGTTCTTC. This encodes CASSPGTSGGPGEQFF. This chain connects TRBV7-9 to TRBJ2-1; 14 bases match TRBD2. Looked up from germline, CDR1 is SEHNR and CDR2 is FQNEAQ (reference sequence). CDR3 length: 16 amino acids. J gave up 9 bases and V 5 bases, and 9 bases lay outside the gene matches. The full variable domain, rest sourced from reference TRBV7-9 and TRBJ2-1, is DTGVSQNPRHKITKRGQNVTFRCDPISEHNRLYWYRQTLGQGPEFLTYFQNEAQLEKSRLLSDRFSAERPKGSFSTLEIQRTEQGDSAMYLCASSPGTSGGPGEQFFGPGTRLTVL.

This chain uses TRBV5-6 with TRBJ2-5, with unresolved D. The CDR3 spans 12 residues. CDR1 SGHDT and CDR2 YYEEEE come from the germline V gene. V was cut by 2 bases and J by 11 bases, with 13 bases left in between. CDR3 in amino acids: CASSFATDRQYF. The CDR3 coding sequence is TGTGCCAGCAGCTTCGCCACTGATAGACAGTACTTC. The entire variable domain, with the rest obtained from reference TRBV5-6 and TRBJ2-5, is as follows: DAGVTQSPTHLIKTRGQQVTLRCSPKSGHDTVSWYQQALGQGPQFIFQYYEEEERQRGNFPDRFSGHQFPNYSSELNVNALLLGDSALYLCASSFATDRQYFGPGTRLLVL.

J is TRBJ2-5 and V is TRBV18, with D perhaps matching TRBD1 (5 bases). Trimming pared 2 bases from V and 5 bases from J, leaving 12 bases between. The CDR3 is 14 amino acids. Germline values: CDR1 KGHSH, CDR2 LQKENI. For the CDR3, the DNA is TGTGCCAGCTCACCAGTCAGGGCAGGGGAGACCCAGTACTTC. It is translated as CASSPVRAGETQYF.

The V call is TRBV10-3, the J call TRBJ2-5, with a weak D call TRBD1 (7 bases). This CDR3 region has 16 residues. Trimming stripped 10 bases from V and 5 bases from J, with 26 bases between. Germline lookup yields CDR1 ENHRY and CDR2 SYGVKD. This chain's CDR3 is CASTPQGGLSSETQYF. CDR3 nucleotide sequence: TGTGCCAGCACCCCCCAGGGGGGCCTCTCCTCGGAGACCCAGTACTTC.

On this clonotype itself: Being one base from a much bigger clone, this may be a read error. The chain uses TRBV7-2 and TRBJ2-7; TRBD1 matches at 10 bases. Germline values: CDR1 SGHTA, CDR2 FQGNSA. The CDR3 sequence is 15 residues long. This chain's CDR3 is CASRTGQGSVYGQYF. CDR3 bases: TGTGCCAGCAGAACGGGACAGGGGTCTGTCTACGGGCAGTACTTC. Full variable domain (missing parts from reference TRBV7-2 and TRBJ2-7): GAGVSQSPSNKVTEKGKDVELRCDPISGHTALYWYRQSLGQGLEFLIYFQGNSAPDKSGLPSDRFSAERTGGSVSTLTIQRTQQEDSAVYLCASRTGQGSVYGQYFGPGTRLTVT.

The CDR3 DNA reads as TGTGCCAGCAGCTATAACCCGAAAACAGAAACCGGGAACACTGAAGCTTTCTTT. It yields the protein CASSYNPKTETGNTEAFF. V and J are TRBV6-2 or TRBV6-3 and TRBJ1-1, with no clear D. The CDR3 runs to 18 residues. CDR1 and CDR2 from the germline V gene are MNHEY and SVGEGT. V lost 6 bases, J lost 1 base, and 24 bases lay in between.

The V and J genes are TRBV7-2 and TRBJ2-7; 8 nucleotides align to TRBD1. The CDR3 sequence is 15 residues long. CDR1 SGHTA and CDR2 FQGNSA come from the germline V gene. The V and J ends lost 4 bases and 0 bases, in that order; junction bases with no gene match: 5. The CDR3: CASSSTGVASYEQYF. The CDR3 nucleotides are TGTGCCAGCAGCTCGACAGGGGTGGCCTCCTACGAGCAGTACTTC.

This clonotype has ten or more counts. This chain connects TRBV29-1 to TRBJ1-2; 7 nucleotides align to TRBD1. From germline, CDR1 is SQVTM and CDR2 ANQGSEA. This CDR3 has 12 amino acids. V lost 0 bases to trimming and J lost 11 bases; unmatched junction nucleotides: 6. DNA for the CDR3: TGCAGCGTTGAAGATCGAGGGACAGCGTACACCTTC. This gives the protein CSVEDRGTAYTF. Filled out from reference TRBV29-1 and TRBJ1-2, the complete variable domain reads SAVISQKPSRDICQRGTSLTIQCQVDSQVTMMFWYRQQPGQSLTLIATANQGSEATYESGFVIDKFPISRPNLTFSTLTVSNMSPEDSSIYLCSVEDRGTAYTFGSGTRLTVV.

This chain uses TRBV29-1 with TRBJ1-1; the match to TRBD1 covers 9 bases. The CDR3 totals 15 residues. V was clipped by 3 bases and J by 5 bases; unmatched bases: 10. In germline, CDR1 is SQVTM, CDR2 ANQGSEA. CDR3 in DNA: TGCAGCGTTGAGGCGGGACAGGGTGAGGTGACTGAAGCTTTCTTT. Translation: CSVEAGQGEVTEAFF.

The table lists this clonotype with many counts. The chain is built from TRBV15 and TRBJ1-2; no clear D. The length of the CDR3 is 14 residues. Trimming removed 0 bases from V and 5 bases from J, with 10 bases in between. Looked up from germline, CDR1 is LNHNV and CDR2 is YYDKDF (reference sequence). This CDR3 reads CATSRERISYGYTF. CDR3 nucleotide sequence: TGTGCCACCAGCAGAGAGCGGATATCTTATGGCTACACCTTC.

As concerns this clonotype: A much larger clone differs from this one at a single base, so this may be a read error. This chain joins TRBV19 and TRBJ2-2; the match to TRBD2 covers 8 bases. CDR1 is LNHDA, CDR2 SQIVND, per germline (reference sequence). The CDR3 spans 14 residues. Trimming took 1 base from V and 9 from J; bases not matched to a gene: 4. CDR3 region: CASSIGLATRELFF. The CDR3 DNA is TGTGCCAGTAGTATAGGACTAGCGACCAGGGAGCTGTTTTTT.

The chain joins TRBV29-1 to TRBJ2-7; D unclear. The germline V gene encodes CDR1 SQVTM and CDR2 ANQGSEA. The CDR3 runs to 12 residues. V lost 6 bases to trimming and J lost 0 bases, with 9 bases between them. CDR3 bases: TGCAGCGTCGGTCTGAGCTCCTACGAGCAGTACTTC. Its translation is CSVGLSSYEQYF.

The sample holds many counts of this clonotype. The chain links TRBV9 to TRBJ1-2; D gene unclear. V was clipped by 2 bases and J by 4 bases, with 18 bases between them. This CDR3 has 16 amino acids. Germline V gene sequence: CDR1 SGDLS, CDR2 YYNGEE. The CDR3 sequence is CASSVHDGRLTYGYTF. The CDR3 DNA follows: TGTGCCAGCAGCGTCCATGACGGCCGTCTAACCTATGGCTACACCTTC.

This clonotype was seen at least ten times. The genes are TRBV29-1 and TRBJ1-2; D uncertain. This CDR3 region has 12 residues. Trimming left V 4 bases short and J 3 bases short, with 9 bases between. Looked up from germline, CDR1 is SQVTM and CDR2 is ANQGSEA. CDR3 bases: TGCAGCGTTGCCCCGGGAGACTATGGCTACACCTTC. Residues: CSVAPGDYGYTF.

The V call is TRBV12-3 or TRBV12-4, the J call TRBJ2-2; maybe TRBD2 (7 bases). The V and J ends lost 3 bases and 5 bases respectively, with 16 bases between them. The length of the CDR3 is 16 residues. The CDR3 is CASSFGGGSGTGELFF. Here the CDR3 DNA reads TGTGCCAGCAGTTTTGGGGGCGGGAGCGGAACCGGGGAGCTGTTTTTT.

This clonotype occurred many times. This sequence joins TRBV7-9 and TRBJ1-1, with TRBD1 as a possible D gene (6 bases). There are 16 residues in the CDR3. Germline loops: CDR1 SEHNR, CDR2 FQNEAQ (reference sequence). Trimming removed 4 bases from V and 2 bases from J, with 17 bases in between. The CDR3 nucleotides are TGTGCCAGCAGCTATCCGGGCCAGGGGTTAAACACTGAAGCTTTCTTT. Residues: CASSYPGQGLNTEAFF.